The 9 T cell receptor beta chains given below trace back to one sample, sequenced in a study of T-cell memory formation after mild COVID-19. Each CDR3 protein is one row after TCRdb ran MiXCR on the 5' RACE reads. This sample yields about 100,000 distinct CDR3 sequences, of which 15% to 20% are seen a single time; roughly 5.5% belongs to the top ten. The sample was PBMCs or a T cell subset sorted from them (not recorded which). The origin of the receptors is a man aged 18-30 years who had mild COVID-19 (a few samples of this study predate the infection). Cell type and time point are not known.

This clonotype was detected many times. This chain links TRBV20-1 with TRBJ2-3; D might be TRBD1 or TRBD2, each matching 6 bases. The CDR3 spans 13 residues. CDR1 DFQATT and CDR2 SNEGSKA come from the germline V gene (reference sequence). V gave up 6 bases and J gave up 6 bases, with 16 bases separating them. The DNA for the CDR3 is TGCAGTGCCCGAAACGGGGGCGGGGATACGCAGTATTTT. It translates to CSARNGGGDTQYF.

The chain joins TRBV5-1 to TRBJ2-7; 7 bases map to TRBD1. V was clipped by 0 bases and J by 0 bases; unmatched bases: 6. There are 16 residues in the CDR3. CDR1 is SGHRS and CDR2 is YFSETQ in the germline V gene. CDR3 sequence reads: CASSLVGGQSSYEQYF. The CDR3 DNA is TGCGCCAGCAGCTTGGTTGGGGGACAGAGCTCCTACGAGCAGTACTTC.

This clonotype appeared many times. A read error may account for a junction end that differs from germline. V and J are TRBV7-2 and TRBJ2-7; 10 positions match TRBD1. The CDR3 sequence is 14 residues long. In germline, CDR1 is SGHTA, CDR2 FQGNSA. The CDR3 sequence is CASSLDRGQGKTNF. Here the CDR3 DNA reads TGTGCCAGCAGCTTAGATAGGGGACAGGGGAAAACTAACTTC.

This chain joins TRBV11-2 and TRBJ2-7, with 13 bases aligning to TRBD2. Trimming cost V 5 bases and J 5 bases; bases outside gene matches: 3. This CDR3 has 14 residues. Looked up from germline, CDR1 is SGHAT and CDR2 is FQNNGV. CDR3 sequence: CASSRGLAGDEQYV. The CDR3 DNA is TGTGCCAGCAGCAGAGGACTAGCGGGGGACGAGCAGTACGTC.

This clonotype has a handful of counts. The CDR3 DNA follows: TGTGCCAGCAGCCGAGCAGGGGGAGGTGGTGAGCAGTTCTTC. Amino acids: CASSRAGGGGEQFF. The chain combines TRBV7-2 with TRBJ2-1, with a possible D match to TRBD1 (7 bases). Germline CDR1 SGHTA, CDR2 FQGNSA. This CDR3 contains 14 residues. V was pared by 5 bases and J by 9 bases, with 17 bases between. Full variable domain (rest looked up from reference TRBV7-2 and TRBJ2-1): GAGVSQSPSNKVTEKGKDVELRCDPISGHTALYWYRQSLGQGLEFLIYFQGNSAPDKSGLPSDRFSAERTGGSVSTLTIQRTQQEDSAVYLCASSRAGGGGEQFFGPGTRLTVL.

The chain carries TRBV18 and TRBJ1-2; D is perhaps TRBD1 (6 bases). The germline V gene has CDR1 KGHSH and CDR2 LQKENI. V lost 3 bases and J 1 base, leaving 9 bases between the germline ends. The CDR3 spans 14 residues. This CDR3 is CASSPGHLNYGYTF. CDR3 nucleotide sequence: TGTGCCAGCTCACCGGGACACCTTAACTATGGCTACACCTTC.

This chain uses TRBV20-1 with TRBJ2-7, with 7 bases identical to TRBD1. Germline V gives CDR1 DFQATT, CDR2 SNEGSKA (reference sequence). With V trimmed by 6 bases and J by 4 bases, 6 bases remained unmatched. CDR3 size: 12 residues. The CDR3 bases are TGCAGTGCCGCCGGGACAGCTTACGAGCAGTACTTC. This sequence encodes CSAAGTAYEQYF.

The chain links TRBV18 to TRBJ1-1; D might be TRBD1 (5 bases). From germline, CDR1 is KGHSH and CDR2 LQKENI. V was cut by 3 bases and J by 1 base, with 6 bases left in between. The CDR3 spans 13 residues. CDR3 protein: CASSPTANTEAFF. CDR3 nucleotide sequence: TGTGCCAGCTCACCGACAGCGAACACTGAAGCTTTCTTT.

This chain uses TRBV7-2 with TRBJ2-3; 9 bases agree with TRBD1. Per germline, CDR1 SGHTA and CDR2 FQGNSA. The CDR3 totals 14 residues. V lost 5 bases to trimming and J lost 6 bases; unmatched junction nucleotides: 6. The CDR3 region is CASSRTGQGDTQYF. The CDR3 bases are TGTGCCAGCAGCCGTACGGGACAGGGTGATACGCAGTATTTT.